These 30 T cell receptor beta chains originate from one sample sequenced in a study of blood T cells in healthy people across ages. For the second PCR, which ran for roughly 6 to 12 cycles, a sample-barcoded 5' primer and a J-beta primer mix were used. TCRdb reanalysed the 5' RACE reads using MiXCR and keeps one entry per CDR3 protein. The data show over 1,200,000 distinct CDR3 sequences, around 59% seen once. The sample comprised blood. Receptor source: a man younger than 35 in good health.

V usage is TRBV11-2 and J usage is TRBJ2-1, with 15 bases matching TRBD2. The germline CDR1 and CDR2 sequences are SGHAT and FQNNGV. The V segment lost 5 bases and the J segment 7 bases; nucleotides outside the gene matches: 9. The CDR3 totals 17 residues. The CDR3 DNA follows: TGTGCCAGCAGCCAACGGACTAGCGGGAGGGCTGGAAATGAGCAGTTCTTC. This sequence encodes CASSQRTSGRAGNEQFF. The variable domain in full, completed from reference TRBV11-2 and TRBJ2-1, reads EAGVAQSPRYKIIEKRQSVAFWCNPISGHATLYWYQQILGQGPKLLIQFQNNGVVDDSQLPKDRFSAERLKGVDSTLKIQPAKLEDSAVYLCASSQRTSGRAGNEQFFGPGTRLTVL.

V usage is TRBV11-2 and J usage is TRBJ2-1, with 16 bases lining up with TRBD2. The germline gives CDR1 SGHAT, CDR2 FQNNGV. The CDR3 covers 20 residues. The junction had 16 bases not matched to a gene; V was cut back by 4 bases and J by 7 bases. Here the CDR3 DNA reads TGTGCCAGCAGCTCACATGGGACTAGCGGGGGGGCCCAGGTCAGGAATGAGCAGTTCTTC. Translation gives CASSSHGTSGGAQVRNEQFF.

This clonotype was counted a few times. CDR3 residues: CASSQDLPGAYNEQFF. The CDR3 bases are TGTGCCAGCAGCCAAGATCTACCGGGAGCCTACAATGAGCAGTTCTTC. The rearrangement uses TRBV3-1 and TRBJ2-1, with D possibly TRBD2 on 6 matching bases. Trimming removed 0 bases from V and 2 bases from J, with 11 bases in between. The CDR3 loop spans 16 amino acids. CDR1 and CDR2 (germline): LGHDT, YNNKEL (reference sequence).

The CDR3, as DNA: TGCGCCAGCAGCTTAATAGTGAATAACAGGTTCAATGAGCAGTTCTTC. This codes for CASSLIVNNRFNEQFF. This chain joins TRBV5-1 and TRBJ2-1; tentatively, D is TRBD1 (5 bases). The CDR3 runs 16 residues. Trimming stripped 2 bases from V and 6 bases from J, with 18 bases between. Germline V CDR1 and CDR2: SGHRS, YFSETQ.

This clonotype showed up just a few times. The chain employs TRBV5-6 and TRBJ2-5, with D tentatively TRBD1 (6 bases). This CDR3 has 15 residues. Trimming removed 0 bases at V and 2 bases at J, with 11 bases between. Looked up from germline, CDR1 is SGHDT and CDR2 is YYEEEE. The CDR3 loop reads CASSLVGAGQETQYF. The CDR3 DNA is TGTGCCAGCAGCTTGGTGGGGGCAGGGCAAGAGACCCAGTACTTC.

This clonotype was found once. The chain links TRBV15 to TRBJ2-3; tentative D call: TRBD2 (6 bases). The CDR3 sequence is 14 residues long. Trimming removed 8 bases at V and 0 bases at J, with 12 bases between. In germline, CDR1 is LNHNV, CDR2 YYDKDF (reference sequence). The CDR3 region is CATEGGTSTDTQYF. CDR3 in DNA: TGTGCCACCGAAGGCGGGACTAGCACAGATACGCAGTATTTT.

This clonotype came up a few times. The CDR3 region has the DNA TGCAGTGCTAATTTCGGGGCCTACACTGAAGCTTTCTTT. It yields the protein CSANFGAYTEAFF. V usage is TRBV20-1 and J usage is TRBJ1-1; possibly TRBD1 for D (5 bases). This CDR3 is built from 13 residues. Trimming pared 4 bases from V and 3 bases from J, leaving 12 bases between. Germline CDR1 is DFQATT and CDR2 is SNEGSKA (reference sequence).

CDR3 sequence reads: CSAKLSGIINEQYF. In nucleotides, the CDR3 is TGCAGTGCTAAGCTTAGCGGGATAATCAACGAGCAGTACTTC. The rearrangement joins TRBV20-1 to TRBJ2-7, with 8 bases fitting TRBD2. Germline values: CDR1 DFQATT, CDR2 SNEGSKA (reference sequence). The CDR3 runs to 14 residues. V shed 4 bases and J 5 bases; nucleotides not matched to a gene: 10.

The chain has TRBV19 and TRBJ1-2; D is uncertain. Germline CDR1 is LNHDA and CDR2 is SQIVND (reference sequence). The V and J ends lost 8 bases and 5 bases respectively, with 18 bases between them. The CDR3 has 14 residues. CDR3 sequence: CASSGEMVLYGYTF. CDR3 DNA sequence: TGTGCCAGTTCCGGGGAAATGGTGCTGTATGGCTACACCTTC.

In this sample, this clonotype turned up once. The chain links TRBV29-1 to TRBJ2-7; D is perhaps TRBD2 (6 bases). Germline CDR1 SQVTM, CDR2 ANQGSEA. The CDR3 is made up of 12 amino acids. Trimming removed 6 bases at V and 7 bases at J, with 16 bases between. CDR3 nucleotide sequence: TGCAGCGTGGCCGACTGGCGGGGAGAGCAGTACTTC. Translating gives CSVADWRGEQYF.

The gene calls are TRBV6-4 and TRBJ2-1, with 7 nucleotides matching TRBD2. Trimming removed 4 bases from V and 3 bases from J; junction bases left unmatched: 9. This CDR3 contains 16 residues. Germline CDR1 MRHNA, CDR2 SNTAGT. In DNA, the CDR3 is TGTGCCAGCAGTGGCTCAGGTACTAGCGACTACAATGAGCAGTTCTTC. It specifies CASSGSGTSDYNEQFF.

The chain couples TRBV12-3 or TRBV12-4 to TRBJ2-4; TRBD1 agrees at 11 bases. Near its end, the DNA agrees better with TRBJ2-7, so the J call may be wrong. The CDR3 totals 13 residues. The CDR3 coding sequence is TGTGCCAGCAGCTCCGGGACAGGGGGCGAGCAGTACTTC. Protein: CASSSGTGGEQYF.

This clonotype was seen only a few times. V is TRBV29-1 and J is TRBJ2-5, with a possible D match to TRBD2 (6 bases). CDR3 length: 8 residues. The V end was cut by 6 bases, the J end by 13 bases, with 9 bases between. Per germline, CDR1 SQVTM and CDR2 ANQGSEA. The CDR3 nucleotides are TGCAGCGTGGAGGGGTCGTACTTC. This codes for CSVEGSYF.

This clonotype has only one observation. The rearrangement uses TRBV2 and TRBJ1-6; D gene unclear. CDR3 size: 15 residues. Trimming removed 5 bases at V and 9 bases at J, with 17 bases between. The germline V gene has CDR1 SNHLY and CDR2 FYNNEI. The CDR3 here is CASSPGRAAGSPLHF. CDR3 nucleotide sequence: TGTGCCAGCAGTCCCGGGAGGGCCGCGGGTTCACCCCTCCACTTT.

The gene calls are TRBV14 and TRBJ1-5; D uncertain. Germline V gene lookup returns CDR1 SGHDN and CDR2 FVKESK. V lost 2 bases, J lost 2 bases, and 4 bases lay in between. There are 13 residues in the CDR3. CDR3 bases: TGTGCCAGCAGCCAATTCCGCAATCAGCCCCAGCATTTT. Protein: CASSQFRNQPQHF. Complete variable domain (other parts from reference TRBV14 and TRBJ1-5): EAGVTQFPSHSVIEKGQTVTLRCDPISGHDNLYWYRRVMGKEIKFLLHFVKESKQDESGMPNNRFLAERTGGTYSTLKVQPAELEDSGVYFCASSQFRNQPQHFGDGTRLSIL.

This sequence joins TRBV25-1 and TRBJ2-3; no clear D. CDR1 is MGHDK and CDR2 is SYGVNS in the germline V gene. Trimming took 2 bases from V and 0 from J, leaving 12 bases between them. The CDR3 is made up of 16 amino acids. The CDR3 sequence is CASSERTNLSTDTQYF. The CDR3 DNA reads TGTGCCAGCAGTGAACGGACGAACCTCAGCACAGATACGCAGTATTTT.

V and J are TRBV20-1 and TRBJ2-3; 13 bases fit TRBD2. Per the germline V gene, CDR1 is DFQATT and CDR2 is SNEGSKA (reference sequence). The CDR3 is made up of 13 amino acids. After removal of 5 bases from V and 7 bases from J, the junction contained 3 bases not matched to a gene. CDR3: CSAGTSGKNTQYF. Written as DNA, the CDR3 is TGCAGTGCTGGGACTAGCGGGAAGAATACGCAGTATTTT.

This clonotype has just a few counts. The chain links TRBV4-2 to TRBJ2-3; the D gene could be TRBD1 or TRBD2 (5 bases each). The CDR3 covers 19 residues. Trimming cost V 0 bases and J 2 bases, with 21 bases left between them. Looked up from germline, CDR1 is LGHNA and CDR2 is YNFKEQ. The chain's CDR3 is CASSQEPRQIVGDTDTQYF. CDR3 DNA: TGTGCCAGCAGCCAAGAACCCCGACAGATTGTCGGGGACACAGATACGCAGTATTTT.

The chain uses TRBV7-8 and TRBJ1-2; D remains unclear. The V and J ends lost 2 bases and 0 bases respectively, with 10 bases between them. CDR1 SGHVS and CDR2 FQNEAQ come from the germline V gene. The CDR3 totals 15 residues. The CDR3 sequence: CASSLQSGANYGYTF. CDR3 nucleotide sequence: TGTGCCAGCAGCTTACAGTCCGGGGCTAACTATGGCTACACCTTC.

This rearrangement joins TRBV4-3 to TRBJ2-5; 9 bases are a match to TRBD1. The DNA end is more similar to TRBJ2-7, so the J call may be wrong. This CDR3 has 14 residues. Per germline, CDR1 LGHNA and CDR2 YSLEER. Written as DNA, the CDR3 is TGCGCCAGCAGCCTATGGGACAGGGTCCACGAGCAGTACTTC. Translated: CASSLWDRVHEQYF.

This chain connects TRBV11-2 to TRBJ1-2; no reliable D call. Trimming left V 4 bases short and J 1 base short, with 10 bases between. The germline V gene has CDR1 SGHAT and CDR2 FQNNGV. CDR3 length equals 14 residues. DNA of the CDR3: TGTGCCAGCAGCTCCCTTAGAGATAACTATGGCTACACCTTC. This encodes CASSSLRDNYGYTF.

V and J are TRBV6-2 or TRBV6-3 and TRBJ2-7; tentatively, D is TRBD2 (5 bases). Germline V gives CDR1 MNHEY, CDR2 SVGEGT. The length of the CDR3 is 15 residues. V was trimmed by 6 bases and J by 5 bases, leaving 20 bases between them. The CDR3 DNA reads as TGTGCCAGCAGCTCCCTCACTAGTTTTGGCGACGAGCAGTACTTC. It encodes CASSSLTSFGDEQYF.

V and J are TRBV6-5 and TRBJ1-6, with D maybe TRBD1 (6 bases). The CDR3 has 14 amino acids. The V gene's germline CDR1 is MNHEY and CDR2 SVGAGI. Trimming pared 2 bases from V and 7 bases from J, leaving 9 bases between. The CDR3 reads CASSYRGFNSPLHF. Written as DNA, the CDR3 is TGTGCCAGCAGTTACAGGGGGTTCAATTCACCCCTCCACTTT.

This clonotype was seen a few times. The chain carries TRBV10-1 and TRBJ2-1; the match to TRBD2 covers 8 bases. With 4 bases clipped from V and 6 bases from J, the junction kept 5 bases outside the gene matches. This CDR3 has 14 amino acids. Germline-derived CDR1 and CDR2 are WNHNN and SYGVQD (reference sequence). The chain's CDR3 is CASSGLAGLNEQFF. The CDR3 nucleotides are TGCGCCAGCAGTGGGCTAGCGGGCCTCAATGAGCAGTTCTTC.

This clonotype has just a few counts. This chain links TRBV7-9 with TRBJ1-4; the D is unclear. V lost 6 bases and J lost 7, with 15 bases in between. Germline-derived CDR1 and CDR2 are SEHNR and FQNEAQ (reference sequence). This CDR3 is built from 14 residues. CDR3 nucleotide sequence: TGTGCCAGCAGACACACTAGGAAGGGTGAAAAACTGTTTTTT. Translation: CASRHTRKGEKLFF.

This clonotype was recorded a few times. The V and J genes are TRBV11-2 and TRBJ2-3, with 10 nucleotides matching TRBD1. CDR1 is SGHAT, CDR2 FQNNGV, per germline. This CDR3 spans 12 amino acids. Unmatched junction bases numbered 1, after V lost 4 bases and J lost 9 bases. The CDR3 spells CASSSDRGTQYF. In DNA form, the CDR3 reads TGTGCCAGCAGCTCGGACAGGGGGACGCAGTATTTT.

The rearrangement uses TRBV9 and TRBJ2-2; D remains unclear. This CDR3 region has 12 residues. Trimming took off 0 bases at V and 7 bases at J, with 4 bases between the two ends. Looked up from germline, CDR1 is SGDLS and CDR2 is YYNGEE. Here the CDR3 DNA reads TGTGCCAGCAGCGTAGAAATCGGGGAGCTGTTTTTT. This codes for CASSVEIGELFF.

As regards this clonotype: The CDR3 carries no conserved terminal phenylalanine or tryptophan, so it likely arises from a read error. The DNA is omitted, as the CDR3 cannot be located on it reliably, and the CDR3 follows TCRdb's listing. V gene TRBV7-9 combines with J gene TRBJ2-5; TRBD1 is the table's D call, not checked against the DNA. Both ends counted, the CDR3 spans 15 residues. In germline, CDR1 is SEHNR, CDR2 FQNEAQ (reference sequence). The CDR3 spells CASSPTGQGGYTFGS.

This clonotype was observed a single time. V and J are TRBV7-2 and TRBJ1-5, with unresolved D. This CDR3 is built from 16 residues. Trimming took off 2 bases at V and 0 bases at J, with 11 bases between the two ends. Germline lookup yields CDR1 SGHTA and CDR2 FQGNSA. CDR3 sequence: CASSLNGLSSNQPQHF. DNA of the CDR3: TGTGCCAGCAGCTTAAATGGGTTGAGTAGCAATCAGCCCCAGCATTTT.

The chain has TRBV5-8 and TRBJ2-7; D is undetermined. Germline V gene sequence: CDR1 SGHTS, CDR2 YDEGEE. The germline V and J ends were trimmed by 1 base and 3 bases, with 8 bases remaining between them. The CDR3 loop spans 13 amino acids. The CDR3 loop is CASSLLSDYEQYF. The CDR3 DNA is TGTGCCAGCAGCTTGCTCTCAGACTACGAGCAGTACTTC.